The next 17 T cell receptor beta chains were all read from a single sample in a study of lymphopenia after photon versus proton radiotherapy. Clones were read by immunoSEQ multiplex PCR, and TCRdb kept only the in-frame ones, dropping some. The sample records roughly 12,000 clones, approximately 90% being singletons. This material consisted of peripheral blood, taken from a patient treated with photon-based radiotherapy. The receptors were sampled from a man aged 60 to 69 with pancreatic cancer.

The chain links TRBV19 to TRBJ1-5, with D tentatively TRBD1 (5 bases). The ends were cut back, 7 bases at V and 2 bases at J, with 12 bases in the middle. The CDR3 totals 14 residues. Germline loops: CDR1 LNHDA, CDR2 SQIVND (reference sequence). The CDR3 sequence: CASTGHSGNQPQHF. The DNA for the CDR3 is TGTGCCAGTACAGGACATTCAGGCAATCAGCCCCAGCATTTT.

The chain is built from TRBV9 and TRBJ1-1; 8 positions agree with TRBD1. Germline trimming cut 3 bases from V and 4 bases from J; bases unmatched to any gene: 14. The CDR3 has 17 residues. Germline V gene data show CDR1 as SGDLS and CDR2 as YYNGEE. CDR3 loop: CASSASRITGGITEAFF. CDR3 DNA sequence: TGTGCCAGCAGCGCCAGTCGAATCACAGGGGGTATCACTGAAGCTTTCTTT.

This chain uses TRBV30 with TRBJ1-1; the D is unclear. This CDR3 spans 16 amino acids. Per germline, CDR1 GTSNPN and CDR2 SVGIG (reference sequence). V lost 2 bases, J lost 2 bases, and 18 bases lay in between. CDR3 amino acids: CAWSSRYGSKNTEAFF. The CDR3 DNA reads as TGTGCCTGGAGTTCCCGTTACGGGTCGAAAAACACTGAAGCTTTCTTT.

V is TRBV5-1 and J is TRBJ2-7, with D tentatively TRBD2 (6 bases). Trimming pared 4 bases from V and 5 bases from J, leaving 16 bases between. Germline CDR1 is SGHRS and CDR2 is YFSETQ. The CDR3 spans 14 residues. The CDR3 nucleotides are TGCGCCAGCAGCCCCCAGGCAGGAGGGGACGAGCAGTACTTC. It is translated as CASSPQAGGDEQYF.

The chain is built from TRBV14 and TRBJ1-2, with TRBD1 as a possible D gene (6 bases). The germline V gene encodes CDR1 SGHDN and CDR2 FVKESK. The V gene lost 0 bases and the J gene lost 3 bases, with 11 bases spanning the gap. The CDR3 runs 15 residues. The CDR3 nucleotides are TGTGCCAGCAGCCAAGATACCCACAGGGACTATGGCTACACCTTC. Its protein is CASSQDTHRDYGYTF.

The chain carries TRBV30 and TRBJ1-2; no clear D. Trimming left V 3 bases short and J 6 bases short, with 14 bases between. Germline assignment: CDR1 GTSNPN and CDR2 SVGIG (reference sequence). This CDR3 spans 13 amino acids. The CDR3 nucleotides read TGTGCCTGGAGCCGTTCCGGGTGGAATGGCTACACCTTC. Translation: CAWSRSGWNGYTF.

This clone came up once. This rearrangement joins TRBV7-9 to TRBJ2-1; D gene ambiguous. Germline CDR1 and CDR2: SEHNR and FQNEAQ (reference sequence). V was shortened by 6 bases and J by 1 base, with 19 bases between the two germline ends. This CDR3 has 17 residues. CDR3 loop: CASSPPLRSKSYNEQFF. DNA for the CDR3: TGTGCCAGCAGTCCACCTTTGCGGAGTAAATCCTACAATGAGCAGTTCTTC. The entire variable domain, with the rest obtained from reference TRBV7-9 and TRBJ2-1, is as follows: DTGVSQNPRHKITKRGQNVTFRCDPISEHNRLYWYRQTLGQGPEFLTYFQNEAQLEKSRLLSDRFSAERPKGSFSTLEIQRTEQGDSAMYLCASSPPLRSKSYNEQFFGPGTRLTVL.

V and J are TRBV5-4 and TRBJ2-3; D possibly corresponds to TRBD2 (8 bases). Between the trimmed V and J ends, which lost 6 bases and 9 bases, there was a span of 20 bases. Germline V lookup: CDR1 SGHNT, CDR2 YYREEE (reference sequence). The CDR3 extends over 14 amino acids. In DNA form, the CDR3 reads TGTGCCAGCAAAGACGGGGGGGCCAGGGGGACGCAGTATTTT. It yields the protein CASKDGGARGTQYF.

The chain has TRBV5-5 and TRBJ2-7, with D unresolved. This CDR3 comprises 17 residues. The V gene lost 6 bases and the J gene lost 4 bases, with 26 bases spanning the gap. In germline, CDR1 is SGHKS, CDR2 YYEKEE (reference sequence). DNA for the CDR3: TGTGCCAGCACCCTGGGGATACCATATCGAGGCGGTTACGAGCAGTACTTC. Translating gives CASTLGIPYRGGYEQYF.

This sequence joins TRBV5-1 and TRBJ2-3, with D hard to call. Trimming removed 0 bases from V and 2 bases from J, with 7 bases in between. CDR1 and CDR2 (germline): SGHRS, YFSETQ. The CDR3 spans 14 residues. The CDR3 DNA sequence: TGCGCCAGCAGCTTGGAGGGTAACACAGATACGCAGTATTTT. Amino acids: CASSLEGNTDTQYF.

Turning to this clone: Other nucleotide sequences from this sample produce the same CDR3. V usage is TRBV4-2 and J usage is TRBJ2-3; weak D call: TRBD2 (6 bases). With 5 bases removed from V and 4 bases from J, the gap between germline ends came to 22 bases. Germline lookup yields CDR1 LGHNA and CDR2 YNFKEQ. The CDR3 has 17 residues. CDR3 bases: TGTGCCAGCAGCAAGACTCGCACGGGACTGCGAGCAGATACGCAGTATTTT. As protein: CASSKTRTGLRADTQYF.

The chain employs TRBV5-1 and TRBJ2-7; TRBD2 matches at 15 bases. The germline CDR1 and CDR2 sequences are SGHRS and YFSETQ. V gave up 4 bases and J gave up 2 bases; unmatched junction bases: 7. The CDR3 sequence is 17 residues long. This CDR3 is CASSLRTSGGATYEQYF. The CDR3 region has the DNA TGCGCCAGCAGCCTCAGGACTAGCGGGGGGGCCACCTACGAGCAGTACTTC.

This chain uses TRBV5-1 with TRBJ1-2, with a possible D match to TRBD1 (5 bases). The CDR3 length is 15 residues. The germline CDR1 and CDR2 sequences are SGHRS and YFSETQ. Trimming removed 4 bases from V and 8 bases from J, with 21 bases in between. The DNA of the CDR3 is TGCGCCAGCAGCCCGGACGGGGGGTCCTACGTAGGCTACACCTTC. This gives the protein CASSPDGGSYVGYTF.

This chain connects TRBV4-2 to TRBJ1-1; D not certain. Per germline, CDR1 LGHNA and CDR2 YNFKEQ. The CDR3 loop spans 13 amino acids. V lost 0 bases, J lost 2 bases, and 4 bases lay in between. The DNA for the CDR3 is TGTGCCAGCAGCCAAGATGGAAACACTGAAGCTTTCTTT. Translated, it gives CASSQDGNTEAFF.

The rearrangement uses TRBV2 and TRBJ2-5; D may be TRBD2 (5 bases). V was shortened by 6 bases and J by 5 bases, with 10 bases between the two germline ends. This CDR3 has 12 amino acids. Germline assignment: CDR1 SNHLY and CDR2 FYNNEI. This chain's CDR3 is CASSGVGETQYF. Here the CDR3 DNA reads TGTGCCAGCAGCGGGGTCGGGGAGACCCAGTACTTC.

This rearrangement joins TRBV27 to TRBJ2-1; weak D call: TRBD1 (6 bases). The V end was cut by 3 bases, the J end by 10 bases, with 13 bases between. Germline assignment: CDR1 MNHEY and CDR2 SMNVEV (reference sequence). The CDR3 runs to 13 residues. The CDR3 DNA reads TGTGCCAGCAGTTTTTCTAGCAGGGGCGAGCAGTTCTTC. Translating it yields CASSFSSRGEQFF.

This chain joins TRBV5-1 and TRBJ2-7, with 7 bases fitting TRBD1. Unmatched junction bases numbered 8, after V lost 1 base and J lost 7 bases. This CDR3 has 14 residues. Germline assignment: CDR1 SGHRS and CDR2 YFSETQ. The CDR3 sequence is CASSLKQGQQEQYF. In nucleotides, the CDR3 is TGCGCCAGCAGCTTGAAACAGGGACAGCAAGAGCAGTACTTC.